A selection of T cell receptor beta chains follows, all from one sample in a study of CD8+ T cells in alopecia areata. TCRdb's table, derived via immunoSEQ multiplex PCR, lists solely in-frame clones and lacks some. The repertoire includes around 100,000 clones, around 47% of them detected once, and 15% to 20% sits in the top ten. Sequencing used CD8+ T cells sorted from blood, obtained at week 24, from a patient treated with tofacitinib. All receptors derive from a human donor with alopecia areata. The CDR3 runs from the conserved cysteine through the conserved F or W. The D gene is left open where the match is weak. Some rows have no size entry. The others give once, few or many, or a class for an expanded clone.

J gene,V gene,clone size,CDR3 length,D gene,CDR3 protein,CDR3 DNA
TRBJ2-1,TRBV11-2,-,12,-,CASSRLGNEQFF,TGTGCCAGCAGCCGCCTTGGCAATGAGCAGTTCTTC
TRBJ2-3,TRBV4-1,-,14,-,CASSQVELTDTQYF,TGCGCCAGCAGCCAAGTAGAGCTCACAGATACGCAGTATTTT
TRBJ1-5,TRBV4-1,-,15,-,CASSQHAGTNQPQHF,TGCGCCAGCAGCCAACATGCCGGGACCAATCAGCCCCAGCATTTT
TRBJ1-5,TRBV4-1,-,15,-,CASSQHSRADQPQHF,TGCGCCAGCAGCCAACATTCGAGGGCGGATCAGCCCCAGCATTTT
TRBJ2-2,TRBV9,-,16,-,CASSVGERLYTGELFF,TGTGCCAGCAGCGTAGGGGAGAGGCTATACACCGGGGAGCTGTTTTTT
TRBJ2-7,TRBV2,-,15,TRBD2,CASSGGTTISYEQYF,TGTGCCAGCAGTGGGGGGACTACAATCTCCTACGAGCAGTACTTC
TRBJ1-2,TRBV30,-,14,-,CAWSVFGLNYGYTF,TGTGCCTGGAGTGTGTTTGGACTGAACTATGGCTACACCTTC
TRBJ2-7,TRBV4-3,-,15,TRBD2,CASSQVHSGTYEQYF,TGCGCCAGCAGCCAAGTCCACAGCGGGACCTACGAGCAGTACTTC
TRBJ2-7,TRBV2,few,13,TRBD1,CASRTGGLYEQYF,TGTGCCAGCCGGACAGGGGGCTTATACGAGCAGTACTTC
TRBJ2-7,TRBV23-1,-,13,-,CASSPYGETQEYF,TGCGCCAGCAGTCCCTACGGGGAGACCCAAGAGTACTTC
TRBJ2-7,TRBV30,few,13,TRBD1,CAWSGDRGNEQYF,TGTGCCTGGAGTGGGGACAGGGGAAACGAGCAGTACTTC
TRBJ1-4,TRBV30,-,14,TRBD1,CAWSTGTGYEKLFF,TGTGCCTGGAGCACCGGGACAGGGTATGAAAAACTGTTTTTT
TRBJ2-7,TRBV29-1,-,11,-,CSVPGVSEQYF,TGCAGCGTCCCGGGGGTTAGCGAGCAGTACTTC
TRBJ2-1,TRBV4-2,-,13,-,CASSQERANEQFF,TGTGCCAGCAGCCAAGAGCGGGCCAATGAGCAGTTCTTC
TRBJ2-3,TRBV7-2,-,17,-,CASSYQEGPTGPGTQYF,TGTGCCAGCAGCTACCAGGAGGGGCCGACCGGCCCCGGTACGCAGTATTTT
TRBJ2-7,TRBV18,-,15,-,CASSSGWGVGNEQYF,TGTGCCAGCTCATCGGGCTGGGGGGTCGGCAACGAGCAGTACTTC
TRBJ1-2,TRBV27,-,16,TRBD1,CASSLNGQGRNYGYTF,TGTGCCAGCAGTTTAAACGGACAGGGACGCAACTATGGCTACACCTTC
TRBJ2-4,TRBV13,-,15,-,CASSFPSSSGPIQYF,TGTGCCAGCAGCTTTCCATCCTCCTCCGGCCCCATTCAGTACTTC
TRBJ2-6,TRBV4-1,-,16,-,CASSRTSRPGANVLTF,TGCGCCAGCAGCCGCACCTCACGACCTGGGGCCAACGTCCTGACTTTC
TRBJ2-6,TRBV7-9,-,17,TRBD1,CASSLGTGADGANVLTF,TGTGCCAGCAGCTTGGGGACAGGGGCTGACGGGGCCAACGTCCTGACTTTC
TRBJ2-7,TRBV29-1,-,10,-,CSVRSGEQYF,TGCAGCGTCCGGAGTGGCGAGCAGTACTTC
TRBJ2-1,TRBV4-1,-,14,-,CASSQRGSYNEQFF,TGCGCCAGCAGCCAGCGGGGCTCCTACAATGAGCAGTTCTTC
TRBJ2-1,TRBV4-1,-,14,TRBD2,CASSLGSGRNEQFF,TGCGCCAGCAGCCTTGGTAGCGGGAGAAATGAGCAGTTCTTC
TRBJ2-2,TRBV7-9,-,16,TRBD2,CASSFGLADHTGELFF,TGTGCCAGCAGCTTCGGACTAGCGGACCACACCGGGGAGCTGTTTTTT
TRBJ2-1,TRBV5-1,few,12,-,CASSLAGTEQFF,TGCGCCAGCAGCTTGGCCGGGACGGAGCAGTTCTTC
TRBJ2-1,TRBV13,-,11,-,CASSKDSTQFF,TGTGCCAGCAGTAAGGACAGCACGCAGTTCTTC
TRBJ2-3,TRBV7-2,-,15,TRBD2,CASSYSGRLTDTQYF,TGTGCCAGCAGCTATAGCGGGAGGCTCACAGATACGCAGTATTTT
TRBJ2-1,TRBV13,-,13,-,CASSPTEGDEQFF,TGTGCCAGCAGCCCAACCGAAGGGGATGAGCAGTTCTTC
TRBJ2-5,TRBV15,-,16,TRBD2,CATTPGTSGSSETQYF,TGTGCCACCACCCCCGGGACTAGCGGGAGTAGCGAGACCCAGTACTTC
TRBJ2-3,TRBV29-1,few,12,-,CTLLGSYDTQYF,TGCACCCTACTAGGGTCATATGATACGCAGTATTTT
TRBJ2-7,TRBV7-9,-,12,-,CASSDYRVEQYF,TGTGCCAGCAGCGACTACAGGGTCGAGCAGTACTTC
TRBJ2-2,TRBV29-1,few,13,TRBD1,CSASTGDGGELFF,TGCAGCGCCTCGACAGGGGACGGCGGGGAGCTGTTTTTT
TRBJ2-7,TRBV7-2,-,11,-,CASSFSYEQYF,TGTGCCAGCAGCTTTAGCTACGAGCAGTACTTC
TRBJ2-1,TRBV10-3,-,16,TRBD2,CAISESIAGVYNEQFF,TGTGCCATCAGTGAGTCGATAGCGGGAGTCTACAATGAGCAGTTCTTC
TRBJ2-1,TRBV2,-,15,-,CASSEAGGPYNEQFF,TGTGCCAGCAGTGAAGCGGGGGGGCCGTACAATGAGCAGTTCTTC
TRBJ2-7,TRBV4-1,-,14,TRBD2,CASSQTSGSYEQYF,TGCGCCAGCAGCCAGACTAGCGGGAGTTACGAGCAGTACTTC
TRBJ2-5,TRBV9,-,15,-,CASSAVGRNQETQYF,TGTGCCAGCAGCGCCGTAGGACGGAACCAAGAGACCCAGTACTTC
TRBJ2-1,TRBV14,-,18,-,CASSQEGSGRVLYNEQFF,TGTGCCAGCAGCCAAGAGGGGTCAGGGCGGGTCCTCTACAATGAGCAGTTCTTC
TRBJ1-5,TRBV16,-,16,-,CASSPPRGTQNQPQHF,TGTGCCAGCAGCCCACCCAGAGGGACACAAAATCAGCCCCAGCATTTT
TRBJ2-5,TRBV5-1,few,14,-,CASSLGQLQETQYF,TGCGCCAGCAGCTTGGGGCAGCTCCAAGAGACCCAGTACTTC
TRBJ2-1,TRBV5-4,few,11,-,CASSVGNEQFF,TGTGCCAGCAGCGTGGGGAATGAGCAGTTCTTC
TRBJ2-5,TRBV19,-,12,-,CASSIGSETQYF,TGTGCCAGTAGTATTGGATCGGAGACCCAGTACTTC
TRBJ2-2,TRBV29-1,few,16,TRBD2,CSVHTSGRALDGELFF,TGCAGCGTTCATACTAGCGGGAGGGCCTTGGACGGGGAGCTGTTTTTT
TRBJ2-3,TRBV6-5,few,15,TRBD1,CASSYEAGGLDTQYF,TGTGCCAGCAGTTACGAGGCAGGGGGATTAGATACGCAGTATTTT
TRBJ2-7,TRBV27,-,15,TRBD2,CASSPDREGRYEQYF,TGTGCCAGCAGTCCTGACCGGGAGGGGCGCTACGAGCAGTACTTC
TRBJ2-3,TRBV29-1,-,13,-,CSVPGQSPDTQYF,TGCAGCGTTCCGGGCCAATCACCAGATACGCAGTATTTT
TRBJ1-5,TRBV7-2,-,16,-,CASSLGGLGDHQPQHF,TGTGCCAGCAGCTTAGGCGGTCTAGGGGATCATCAGCCCCAGCATTTT
TRBJ1-1,TRBV27,few,21,-,CASSFHPGRVSSENPNTEAFF,TGTGCCAGCAGTTTCCACCCCGGGAGAGTGTCCTCCGAAAACCCGAACACTGAAGCTTTCTTT
TRBJ2-1,TRBV6-4,few,14,TRBD2,CASSDSGTSNEQFF,TGTGCCAGCAGTGACTCGGGGACTAGCAATGAGCAGTTCTTC
TRBJ2-7,TRBV19,-,16,-,CASSIVLPRRLYEQYF,TGTGCCAGTAGTATAGTCCTGCCTAGGAGGTTGTACGAGCAGTACTTC
TRBJ2-1,TRBV7-7,-,15,-,CASSLEPGTRNEQFF,TGTGCTAGCAGCTTAGAGCCCGGGACACGGAATGAGCAGTTCTTC
TRBJ2-4,TRBV20-1,-,10,-,CSARLGEEYF,TGCAGTGCTAGATTAGGCGAAGAGTACTTC
TRBJ1-5,TRBV9,-,14,-,CASSVGDTYQPQHF,TGTGCCAGCAGCGTAGGGGACACTTATCAGCCCCAGCATTTT
TRBJ2-7,TRBV5-6,-,12,-,CASTDGNYEQYF,TGTGCCAGCACCGACGGGAACTACGAGCAGTACTTC
TRBJ1-2,TRBV5-1,-,14,TRBD1,CASTLQGDGYGYTF,TGCGCCAGCACGCTACAGGGGGACGGCTATGGCTACACCTTC
TRBJ2-3,TRBV5-5,-,16,-,CASSLEWVGVRDTQYF,TGTGCCAGCAGCTTGGAGTGGGTGGGGGTTAGAGATACGCAGTATTTT
TRBJ2-7,TRBV13,-,12,-,CASRLGGYEQYF,TGTGCCAGCCGCCTAGGCGGGTACGAGCAGTACTTC
TRBJ2-1,TRBV30,-,15,TRBD2,CAWIQRERPYNEQFF,TGTGCCTGGATCCAGCGGGAGCGCCCCTACAATGAGCAGTTCTTC
TRBJ2-7,TRBV7-6,-,13,-,CASSLGPLYEQYF,TGTGCCAGCAGCTTAGGACCCCTGTACGAGCAGTACTTC